The source of this TCR beta chain is a study of T-cell reconstitution after alpha-beta-depleted transplantation in children. Unique molecular identifiers were built into the TCRbeta library. TCRdb reprocessed the PCR reads with MiXCR, giving one entry per CDR3 protein. The profile shows around 240,000 distinct CDR3 sequences, approximately 9.7% of them singletons. This CDR3 has 11 residues. Trimming removed 1 base from V and 4 bases from J, with 2 bases in between. Germline CDR1 SGHRS, CDR2 YFSETQ. This clonotype was observed at least ten times. The specimen comprised PBMCs from the stem cell graft donor, sampled from the stem cell graft. This chain joins TRBV5-1 and TRBJ2-5; the D is unclear. The receptor's source is a human donor who donated a stem cell graft to a child with SCID. The CDR3 is CASSLLETQYF. In DNA, the CDR3 is TGCGCCAGCAGCTTGTTAGAGACCCAGTACTTC.